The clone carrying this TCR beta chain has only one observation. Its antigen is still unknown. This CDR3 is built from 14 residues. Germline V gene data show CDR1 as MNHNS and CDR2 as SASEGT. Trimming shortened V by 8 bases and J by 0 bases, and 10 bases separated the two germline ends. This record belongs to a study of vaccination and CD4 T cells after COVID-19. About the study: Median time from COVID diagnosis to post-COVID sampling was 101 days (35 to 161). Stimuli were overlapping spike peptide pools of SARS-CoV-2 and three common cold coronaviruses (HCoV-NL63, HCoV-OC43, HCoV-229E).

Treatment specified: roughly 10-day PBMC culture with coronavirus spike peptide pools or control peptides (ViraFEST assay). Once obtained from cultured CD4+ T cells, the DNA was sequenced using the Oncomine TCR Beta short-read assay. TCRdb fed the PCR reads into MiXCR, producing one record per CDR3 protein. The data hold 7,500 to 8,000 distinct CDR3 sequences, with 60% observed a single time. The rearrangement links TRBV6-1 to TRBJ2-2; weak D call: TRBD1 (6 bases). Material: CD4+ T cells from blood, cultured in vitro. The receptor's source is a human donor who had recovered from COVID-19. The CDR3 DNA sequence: TGTGCCAGCCGCGAGGGGGCGAACACCGGGGAGCTGTTTTTT. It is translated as CASREGANTGELFF.